A selection of T cell receptor beta chains follows, all from one sample in a study of T-cell reconstitution after alpha-beta-depleted transplantation in children. TCRdb independently ran MiXCR on the PCR reads; one entry per CDR3 protein. Among 360,000 or so distinct CDR3 sequences listed, 20% were seen once. Sequences were derived from PBMCs from the stem cell graft donor, sampled from the stem cell graft. The receptors here all came from a human donor who donated a stem cell graft to a child with acute myeloid leukemia. Both conserved end residues are part of each CDR3. The D gene is left open where the match is weak. A clone size is listed for some rows: how often the clone was seen (once, few, many), or a class if it is expanded.

CDR3 DNA: TGCAGTGCTTCTAGCGGGAGGGCGAATAATGAGCAGTTCTTC
CDR3 protein: CSASSGRANNEQFF
clone size: many
J gene: TRBJ2-1
V gene: TRBV20-1
D gene: TRBD2

CDR3 DNA: TGCAGTGCTATGGAGCGGGGCCACTCCTACGAGCAGTACTTC
CDR3 protein: CSAMERGHSYEQYF
clone size: .
J gene: TRBJ2-7
V gene: TRBV20-1
D gene: TRBD2

CDR3 DNA: TGTGCCAGCAGCTGGGACATTAGCGGAGAGAACAATGAGCAGTTCTTC
CDR3 protein: CASSWDISGENNEQFF
clone size: many
J gene: TRBJ2-1
V gene: TRBV7-6
D gene: .

CDR3 DNA: TGCAGCGTTGTGGGGGGCGGGAGTACAGATACGCAGTATTTT
CDR3 protein: CSVVGGGSTDTQYF
clone size: few
J gene: TRBJ2-3
V gene: TRBV29-1
D gene: .

CDR3 DNA: TGCAGTGCCAAAGGGACAGATAATTCACCCCTCCACTTT
CDR3 protein: CSAKGTDNSPLHF
clone size: few
J gene: TRBJ1-6
V gene: TRBV20-1
D gene: TRBD1

CDR3 DNA: TGTGCCATCCGGGGCGAGGGATTGGAGACCCAGTACTTC
CDR3 protein: CAIRGEGLETQYF
clone size: .
J gene: TRBJ2-5
V gene: TRBV12-3/TRBV12-4
D gene: .

CDR3 DNA: TGTGCCAGCAGCCCGAACTTAAGGGGCAATGAGCAGTTCTTC
CDR3 protein: CASSPNLRGNEQFF
clone size: .
J gene: TRBJ2-1
V gene: TRBV4-2
D gene: .

CDR3 DNA: TGCAGTGCACGGACAGGATTCGAGCATCAGCCCCAGCATTTT
CDR3 protein: CSARTGFEHQPQHF
clone size: .
J gene: TRBJ1-5
V gene: TRBV20-1
D gene: TRBD1

CDR3 DNA: TGTGCCACCAGTGACGGGAGAATGGCCTACAATGAGCAGTTCTTC
CDR3 protein: CATSDGRMAYNEQFF
clone size: .
J gene: TRBJ2-1
V gene: TRBV24-1
D gene: .

CDR3 DNA: TGCAGTGCCCCGGACAGGGGGCTTGAAGCTTTCTTT
CDR3 protein: CSAPDRGLEAFF
clone size: few
J gene: TRBJ1-1
V gene: TRBV20-1
D gene: TRBD1

CDR3 DNA: TGCAGCGTTGATTCCAGGGACACCGGGGAGCTGTTTTTT
CDR3 protein: CSVDSRDTGELFF
clone size: few
J gene: TRBJ2-2
V gene: TRBV29-1
D gene: .

CDR3 DNA: TGTGCCAGCAGTACAACAGGGGTGCGGGGGAACTATGGCTACACCTTC
CDR3 protein: CASSTTGVRGNYGYTF
clone size: .
J gene: TRBJ1-2
V gene: TRBV6-1
D gene: TRBD1

CDR3 DNA: TGCAGTGCTGGGGGACAGGGGGCAGCCGGGGAGCTGTTTTTT
CDR3 protein: CSAGGQGAAGELFF
clone size: .
J gene: TRBJ2-2
V gene: TRBV20-1
D gene: TRBD1

CDR3 DNA: TGCAGTGCTAATCCCGGGACTAGCGGCTCCTACGAGCAGTACTTC
CDR3 protein: CSANPGTSGSYEQYF
clone size: .
J gene: TRBJ2-7
V gene: TRBV20-1
D gene: TRBD2

CDR3 DNA: TGTGCCAGCAGTTGGTTCCAGAGCTCCTACAATGAGCAGTTCTTC
CDR3 protein: CASSWFQSSYNEQFF
clone size: .
J gene: TRBJ2-1
V gene: TRBV6-2/TRBV6-3
D gene: .

CDR3 DNA: TGTGCCAGCAGCTCCCGCGGGCAGTCTGGGGCCAACGTCCTGACTTTC
CDR3 protein: CASSSRGQSGANVLTF
clone size: few
J gene: TRBJ2-6
V gene: TRBV7-9
D gene: .

CDR3 DNA: TGTGCCAGCAGGGGACAGGACAAAGAGACCCAGTACTTC
CDR3 protein: CASRGQDKETQYF
clone size: .
J gene: TRBJ2-5
V gene: TRBV28
D gene: TRBD1

CDR3 DNA: TGTGCCAGCAGCTTAGCACCAACGCAGTGGGAGGCAAGGATGTACGAGCAGTACTTC
CDR3 protein: CASSLAPTQWEARMYEQYF
clone size: few
J gene: TRBJ2-7
V gene: TRBV7-2
D gene: .

CDR3 DNA: TGTGCCAGCAGTAGTCACAGGGGGACTGAAGCTTTCTTT
CDR3 protein: CASSSHRGTEAFF
clone size: .
J gene: TRBJ1-1
V gene: TRBV6-1
D gene: TRBD1

CDR3 DNA: TGTGCCAGCACCCCCCGGGGGGGCGACTACGAGCAGTACTTC
CDR3 protein: CASTPRGGDYEQYF
clone size: .
J gene: TRBJ2-7
V gene: TRBV28
D gene: TRBD2

CDR3 DNA: TGTGCCAGCAGTTTAACGGGAGGTCCCTTCTACGAGCAGTACTTC
CDR3 protein: CASSLTGGPFYEQYF
clone size: many
J gene: TRBJ2-7
V gene: TRBV27
D gene: TRBD2

CDR3 DNA: TGTGCCAGCAGCCCCTCGACAGGGGACTATGGCTACACCTTC
CDR3 protein: CASSPSTGDYGYTF
clone size: .
J gene: TRBJ1-2
V gene: TRBV7-3
D gene: TRBD1

CDR3 DNA: TGTGCCAGCGCTAGCGGAAATTACAATGAGCAGTTCTTC
CDR3 protein: CASASGNYNEQFF
clone size: .
J gene: TRBJ2-1
V gene: TRBV7-3
D gene: TRBD2

CDR3 DNA: TGTGCCAGCAGTGACTCTCTGAACACCGGGGAGCTGTTTTTT
CDR3 protein: CASSDSLNTGELFF
clone size: .
J gene: TRBJ2-2
V gene: TRBV25-1
D gene: .

CDR3 DNA: TGTGCCAGCAGTCTCCGGGGACTAGACCGTGAGCAGTTCTTC
CDR3 protein: CASSLRGLDREQFF
clone size: few
J gene: TRBJ2-1
V gene: TRBV6-1
D gene: TRBD2

CDR3 DNA: TGCGCCAGCAGCTGGGGCGGTGAGCAGTTCTTC
CDR3 protein: CASSWGGEQFF
clone size: many
J gene: TRBJ2-1
V gene: TRBV5-1
D gene: .

CDR3 DNA: TGTGCCACCAGTGACCCTACCCTAGACGATACGCAGTATTTT
CDR3 protein: CATSDPTLDDTQYF
clone size: few
J gene: TRBJ2-3
V gene: TRBV24-1
D gene: .

CDR3 DNA: TGTGCCAGCAGCGTAGCAGCGGGATTCACAGATACGCAGTATTTT
CDR3 protein: CASSVAAGFTDTQYF
clone size: .
J gene: TRBJ2-3
V gene: TRBV9
D gene: TRBD2

CDR3 DNA: TGTGCCAGCAGCAGGTATACCATGAACACTGAAGCTTTCTTT
CDR3 protein: CASSRYTMNTEAFF
clone size: few
J gene: TRBJ1-1
V gene: TRBV27
D gene: .

CDR3 DNA: TGCAGCGGGACCCAAGGGACTGAAGCTTTCTTT
CDR3 protein: CSGTQGTEAFF
clone size: few
J gene: TRBJ1-1
V gene: TRBV29-1
D gene: .

CDR3 DNA: TGCAGTGCGAGGCAGGGGACAGGCTACGAGCAGTACTTC
CDR3 protein: CSARQGTGYEQYF
clone size: many
J gene: TRBJ2-7
V gene: TRBV20-1
D gene: TRBD1

CDR3 DNA: TGTGCCAGCAGAGAGCAGGGGTTAGCGGATCAGCCCCAGCATTTT
CDR3 protein: CASREQGLADQPQHF
clone size: few
J gene: TRBJ1-5
V gene: TRBV12-3/TRBV12-4
D gene: .

CDR3 DNA: TGCGCCAGCAGCGGGTATGGGACAGGGGGTGACGAGACCCAGTACTTC
CDR3 protein: CASSGYGTGGDETQYF
clone size: few
J gene: TRBJ2-5
V gene: TRBV4-1
D gene: TRBD1

CDR3 DNA: TGTGCCAGCAGTCTCCTGACAGGGGGCGTTTCACCCCTCCACTTT
CDR3 protein: CASSLLTGGVSPLHF
clone size: .
J gene: TRBJ1-6
V gene: TRBV6-1
D gene: TRBD1

CDR3 DNA: TGTGCCAGCAGTCGACCTTTAGCGGGAGAGACCCAGTACTTC
CDR3 protein: CASSRPLAGETQYF
clone size: .
J gene: TRBJ2-5
V gene: TRBV12-3/TRBV12-4
D gene: TRBD2

CDR3 DNA: TGTGCCAGCAGTTTATTTTCGACTAGCGGGACAGATACGCAGTATTTT
CDR3 protein: CASSLFSTSGTDTQYF
clone size: .
J gene: TRBJ2-3
V gene: TRBV28
D gene: TRBD2

CDR3 DNA: TGCAGCGGGCTCACTGACCCCTACGAGCAGTACTTC
CDR3 protein: CSGLTDPYEQYF
clone size: .
J gene: TRBJ2-7
V gene: TRBV29-1
D gene: .

CDR3 DNA: TGTGCCAGCAGCCGGTCGGGACTAGGGCTCCACGATACGCAGTATTTT
CDR3 protein: CASSRSGLGLHDTQYF
clone size: .
J gene: TRBJ2-3
V gene: TRBV14
D gene: TRBD2

CDR3 DNA: TGCGCCAGCAGCTTGGGGAGCGGGAGAGGCAGGGAGCTGTTTTTT
CDR3 protein: CASSLGSGRGRELFF
clone size: few
J gene: TRBJ2-2
V gene: TRBV5-1
D gene: TRBD2

CDR3 DNA: TGTGCCAGCGGACTAGCGGAGGTCCCTTTGGGGCAGTACTTC
CDR3 protein: CASGLAEVPLGQYF
clone size: .
J gene: TRBJ2-7
V gene: TRBV6-1
D gene: TRBD2

CDR3 DNA: TGCAGCGCGGAAGGGGCCAGGTCCCTACAAGAGACCCAGTACTTC
CDR3 protein: CSAEGARSLQETQYF
clone size: few
J gene: TRBJ2-5
V gene: TRBV29-1
D gene: .

CDR3 DNA: TGTGCCAGCAGTTACGCGCCCTACAATGAGCAGTTCTTC
CDR3 protein: CASSYAPYNEQFF
clone size: many
J gene: TRBJ2-1
V gene: TRBV6-5
D gene: .

CDR3 DNA: TGTGCCAGCAACTTGGGCTCCTTCCCAAACACTGAAGCTTTCTTT
CDR3 protein: CASNLGSFPNTEAFF
clone size: few
J gene: TRBJ1-1
V gene: TRBV6-1
D gene: .

CDR3 DNA: TGCGCCAGCAGCACCGGGACTAGTAGTAATGAGCAGTTCTTC
CDR3 protein: CASSTGTSSNEQFF
clone size: .
J gene: TRBJ2-1
V gene: TRBV5-1
D gene: TRBD2

CDR3 DNA: TGTGCCACCAAAACACGGGGACAGATATCCTACGAGCAGTACTTC
CDR3 protein: CATKTRGQISYEQYF
clone size: .
J gene: TRBJ2-7
V gene: TRBV28
D gene: TRBD1

CDR3 DNA: TGCGCCAGCAGCCAGATCCGGGACGACGAGCAGTACTTC
CDR3 protein: CASSQIRDDEQYF
clone size: many
J gene: TRBJ2-7
V gene: TRBV4-3
D gene: .

CDR3 DNA: TGTGCCATATACAGGGCCAACTTGAACACTGAAGCTTTCTTT
CDR3 protein: CAIYRANLNTEAFF
clone size: .
J gene: TRBJ1-1
V gene: TRBV12-3/TRBV12-4
D gene: .

CDR3 DNA: TGTGCCAGCAGCCAAGATAGTGGGACCGTTTACACAGATACGCAGTATTTT
CDR3 protein: CASSQDSGTVYTDTQYF
clone size: .
J gene: TRBJ2-3
V gene: TRBV3-1
D gene: .

CDR3 DNA: TGTGCCAGCAGTCTTATGAGCGGGAGGCCTACCTACGAGCAGTACTTC
CDR3 protein: CASSLMSGRPTYEQYF
clone size: .
J gene: TRBJ2-7
V gene: TRBV28
D gene: TRBD2

CDR3 DNA: TGTGCCAGCAGTTACTCCGGGGCTATCACTGAAGCTTTCTTT
CDR3 protein: CASSYSGAITEAFF
clone size: few
J gene: TRBJ1-1
V gene: TRBV28
D gene: .

CDR3 DNA: TGCAGTGCCACTAGCGGGAGGGCCGAAGTTGGAGATACGCAGTATTTT
CDR3 protein: CSATSGRAEVGDTQYF
clone size: .
J gene: TRBJ2-3
V gene: TRBV20-1
D gene: TRBD2

CDR3 DNA: TGCAGCTGGGGCCGGGGAGGGGGAAGCACAGATACGCAGTATTTT
CDR3 protein: CSWGRGGGSTDTQYF
clone size: .
J gene: TRBJ2-3
V gene: TRBV20-1
D gene: .

CDR3 DNA: TGTGCCAGCAGCCTTAGCGGAGCCAGAAACAATGAGCAGTTCTTC
CDR3 protein: CASSLSGARNNEQFF
clone size: .
J gene: TRBJ2-1
V gene: TRBV28
D gene: .

CDR3 DNA: TGTGCCAGCAGCTTAGCGAGAGGACTAGCGGTCGATGAGCAGTTCTTC
CDR3 protein: CASSLARGLAVDEQFF
clone size: many
J gene: TRBJ2-1
V gene: TRBV7-2
D gene: TRBD2

CDR3 DNA: TGTGCCAGCAGGCCCTATCTGGTAATCCACGAGCAGTACTTC
CDR3 protein: CASRPYLVIHEQYF
clone size: once
J gene: TRBJ2-7
V gene: TRBV28
D gene: .